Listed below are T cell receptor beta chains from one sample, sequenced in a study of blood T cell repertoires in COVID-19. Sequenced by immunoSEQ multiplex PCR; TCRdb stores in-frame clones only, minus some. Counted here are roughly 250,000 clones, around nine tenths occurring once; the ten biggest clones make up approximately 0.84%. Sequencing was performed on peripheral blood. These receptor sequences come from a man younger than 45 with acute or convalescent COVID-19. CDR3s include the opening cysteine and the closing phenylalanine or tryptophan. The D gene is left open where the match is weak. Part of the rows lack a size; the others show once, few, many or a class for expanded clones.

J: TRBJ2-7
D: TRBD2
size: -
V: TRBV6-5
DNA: TGTGCCAGCAGTTACTCGAGTGGGGGGAGGGCCGAGCAGTACTTC
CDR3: CASSYSSGGRAEQYF

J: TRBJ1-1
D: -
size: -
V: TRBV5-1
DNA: TGCGCCAGCAGCTTGGTATCGGGTGGTGGTACTGAAGCTTTCTTT
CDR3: CASSLVSGGGTEAFF

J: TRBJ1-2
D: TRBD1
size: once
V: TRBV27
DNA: TGTGCCAGCGGACCTTACACAGGGGGCGAGAGGGGCTACACCTTC
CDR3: CASGPYTGGERGYTF

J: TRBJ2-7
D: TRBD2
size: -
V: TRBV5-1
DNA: TGCGCCAGCAGCCCAGGACTAGCGGGAGCGGAGTACTTC
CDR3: CASSPGLAGAEYF

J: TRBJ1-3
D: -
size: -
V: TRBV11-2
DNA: TGTGCCAGCAGCTTAGTTCTGCGCCTGAGCTCTGGAAACACCATATATTTT
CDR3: CASSLVLRLSSGNTIYF

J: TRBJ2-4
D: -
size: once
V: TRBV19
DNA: TGTGCCAGTAGTGATGTCGCAGGGTCAGCCATTCAGTACTTC
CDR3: CASSDVAGSAIQYF

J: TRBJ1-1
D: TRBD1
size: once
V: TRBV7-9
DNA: TGTGCCAGCAGCTTACTCGGGACAGGGAACACTGAAGCTTTCTTT
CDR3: CASSLLGTGNTEAFF

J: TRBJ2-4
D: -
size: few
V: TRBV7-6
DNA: TGTGCCAGCAGCTACCACCCGGACAAGCCGGCAGACAAAAACATTCAGTACTTC
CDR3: CASSYHPDKPADKNIQYF

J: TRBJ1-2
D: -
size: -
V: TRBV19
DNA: TGTGCCAGTAGTATCACAGGCGGAGAATATGGCTACACCTTC
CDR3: CASSITGGEYGYTF

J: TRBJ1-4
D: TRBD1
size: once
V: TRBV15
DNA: TGTGCCACCAGCAGACGTAGAACGGACAGGGCAACCCAGGCAACTAATGAAAAACTGTTTTTT
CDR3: CATSRRRTDRATQATNEKLFF

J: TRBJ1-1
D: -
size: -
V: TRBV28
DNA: TGTGCCAGCAGTTTTGTCTGGACGGACAGCCGGAACACTGAAGCTTTCTTT
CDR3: CASSFVWTDSRNTEAFF

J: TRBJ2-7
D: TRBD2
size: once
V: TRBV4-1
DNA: TGCGCCAGCAGCCAACTAGCGGGGGGATCCTACGAGCAGTACTTC
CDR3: CASSQLAGGSYEQYF

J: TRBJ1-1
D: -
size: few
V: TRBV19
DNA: TGTGCCAGTAGTATGGGGGCAGGACGAGGAGGAACTGAAGCTTTCTTT
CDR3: CASSMGAGRGGTEAFF

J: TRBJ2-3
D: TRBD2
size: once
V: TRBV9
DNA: TGTGCCAGCAGCGCCAGGGGACTAGCGGGCGTGGATACGCAGTATTTT
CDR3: CASSARGLAGVDTQYF

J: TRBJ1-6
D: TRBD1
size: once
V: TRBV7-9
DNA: TGTGCCAGCGGGGCAGGGGGTAAGGGATCACCCCTCCACTTT
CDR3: CASGAGGKGSPLHF

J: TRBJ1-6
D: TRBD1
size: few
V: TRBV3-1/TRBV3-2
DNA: TGTGCCAGCAGCCAAGTGACAGGGGATTCACCCCTCCACTTT
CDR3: CASSQVTGDSPLHF

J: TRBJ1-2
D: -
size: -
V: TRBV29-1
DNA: TGCAGCGTTGGTTCAGGGTACGGACGGTCGACATATGGCTACACCTTC
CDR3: CSVGSGYGRSTYGYTF

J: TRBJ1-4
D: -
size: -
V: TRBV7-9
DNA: TGTGCCAGCAGTTATAGTCCGACCGGAGGAAAACTGTTTTTT
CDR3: CASSYSPTGGKLFF

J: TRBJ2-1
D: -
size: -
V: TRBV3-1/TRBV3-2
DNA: TGTGCCAGCAGCCAATATTCAGAGGATGAGCAGTTCTTC
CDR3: CASSQYSEDEQFF

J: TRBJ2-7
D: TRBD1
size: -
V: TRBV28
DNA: TGTGCCAGCAGGCCCTCCGGGACAGGGATTTACGAGCAGTACTTC
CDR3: CASRPSGTGIYEQYF

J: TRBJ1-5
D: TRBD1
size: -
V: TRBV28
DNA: TGTGCCAGCAGTTTACGACAGGGGCATCAGCCCCAGCATTTT
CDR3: CASSLRQGHQPQHF

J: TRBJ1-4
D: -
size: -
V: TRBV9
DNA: TGTGCCAGCAGCTTCGCAGGGGATTCTAATGAAAAACTGTTTTTT
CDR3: CASSFAGDSNEKLFF

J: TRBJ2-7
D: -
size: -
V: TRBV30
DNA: TGTGCCTGGAGGGTAAGCGGTGGAAGGTACGAGCAGTACTTC
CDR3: CAWRVSGGRYEQYF

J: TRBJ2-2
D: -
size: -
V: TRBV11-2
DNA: TGTGCCAGCCTCCAAGGCGGGGCGGGGACCGGGGAGCTGTTTTTT
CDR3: CASLQGGAGTGELFF

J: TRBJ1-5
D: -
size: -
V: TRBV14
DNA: TGTGCCAGCAGCCCTCGCAGAAGGGGCAGGGGCAATCAGCCCCAGCATTTT
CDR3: CASSPRRRGRGNQPQHF

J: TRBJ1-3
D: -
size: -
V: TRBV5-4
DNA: TGTGCCAGCAGAACGACACCCAGCACTGGAAACACCATATATTTT
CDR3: CASRTTPSTGNTIYF

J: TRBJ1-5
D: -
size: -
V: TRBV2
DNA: TGTGCCAGCAGTGAATACAGTCGCAATCAGCCCCAGCATTTT
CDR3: CASSEYSRNQPQHF

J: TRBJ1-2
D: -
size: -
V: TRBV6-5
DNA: TGTGCCAGCACCCCGACTCCCAAGGATAACTATGGCTACACCTTC
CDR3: CASTPTPKDNYGYTF

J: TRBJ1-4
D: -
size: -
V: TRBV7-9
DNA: TGTGCCAGCAGCTTAAACCAGGCTAATGAAAAACTGTTTTTT
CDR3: CASSLNQANEKLFF

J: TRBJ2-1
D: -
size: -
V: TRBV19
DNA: TGTGCCAGTAGTCCTCCGGGACAAAGTACCTACAATGAGCAGTTCTTC
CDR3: CASSPPGQSTYNEQFF

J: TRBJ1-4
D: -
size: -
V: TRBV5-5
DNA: TGTGCCAGCAGCTTCGGCGGGATTAATGAAAAACTGTTTTTT
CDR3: CASSFGGINEKLFF

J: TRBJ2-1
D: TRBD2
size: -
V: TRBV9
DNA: TGTGCCAGCAGCGCTAGGTGGAGCGGGAGTACCGATGAGCAGTTCTTC
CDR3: CASSARWSGSTDEQFF

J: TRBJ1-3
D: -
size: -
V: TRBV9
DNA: TGTGCCAGCAGCGTAGGAGGGCGAAACACCATATATTTT
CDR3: CASSVGGRNTIYF

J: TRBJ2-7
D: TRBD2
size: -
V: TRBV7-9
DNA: TGTGCCAGCAGCCTCGACCCCGGGGGGTACGAGCAGTACTTC
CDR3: CASSLDPGGYEQYF

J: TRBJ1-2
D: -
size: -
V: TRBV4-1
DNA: TGCGCCAGCAGCCCGGGGGGATCTAACTATGGCTACACCTTC
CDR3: CASSPGGSNYGYTF

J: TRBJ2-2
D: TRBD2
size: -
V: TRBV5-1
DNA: TGCGCCAGCAGCTTCGGAGCGGGGTACACCGGGGAGCTGTTTTTT
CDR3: CASSFGAGYTGELFF

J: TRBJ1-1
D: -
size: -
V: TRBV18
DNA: TGTGCCAGCTCACGGGGGGGTAGGGACATTGAAGCTTTCTTT
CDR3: CASSRGGRDIEAFF

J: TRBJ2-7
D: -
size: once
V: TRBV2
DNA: TGTGCCAGCAGCGAAGACTATCCCCACGAGCAGTACTTC
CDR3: CASSEDYPHEQYF

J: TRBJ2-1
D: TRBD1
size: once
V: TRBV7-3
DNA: TGTGCCAGCAGCCGGGGACAGGGCCCCTCCTACAATGAGCAGTTCTTC
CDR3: CASSRGQGPSYNEQFF

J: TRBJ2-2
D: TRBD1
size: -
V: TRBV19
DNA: TGTGCCAGTAGTCTACAGGGGGTCTCAACGAACACCGGGGAGCTGTTTTTT
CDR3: CASSLQGVSTNTGELFF

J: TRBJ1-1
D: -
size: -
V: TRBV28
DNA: TGTGCCAGCACCCCACGGCGGCTCACCAGGGCGAAAAGGGGCACTGAAGCTTTCTTT
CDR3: CASTPRRLTRAKRGTEAFF

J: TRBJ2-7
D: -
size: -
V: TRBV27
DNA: TGTGCCAGCAGGAGAAGCAGGGCTTCCTACGAGCAGTACTTC
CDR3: CASRRSRASYEQYF

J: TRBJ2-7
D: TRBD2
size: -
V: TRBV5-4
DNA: TGTGCCAGCACGTCGGGGGGGGAGCAGTACTTC
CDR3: CASTSGGEQYF